These 24 T cell receptor beta chains share one sample of origin, sequenced in a study of shared clonotypes between healthy human individuals. Clones were sequenced by immunoSEQ multiplex PCR, and TCRdb holds only the in-frame ones, with some missing. The sample includes more than 1.2 million clones, around 98.5% of them seen just once. Input material: naive CD4+ T cells sorted from blood. Subset reported: CD45RA+ positively selected. All receptors derive from a man younger than 45 in good health.

The DNA of the CDR3 is TGTGCCAGCAGCACTACCCCGACAGGGTTCCCCTACAATGAGCAGTTCTTC. Protein product: CASSTTPTGFPYNEQFF. The rearrangement links TRBV7-3 to TRBJ2-1, with 7 bases fitting TRBD1. The CDR3 is 17 amino acids. V shed 5 bases, J shed 2 bases, and the junction held 12 bases outside the gene matches. Looked up from germline, CDR1 is SGHTA and CDR2 is FQGTGA.

V usage is TRBV7-9 and J usage is TRBJ2-7; 9 bases fit TRBD1. The length of the CDR3 is 14 residues. With 1 base clipped from V and 6 bases from J, the junction kept 4 bases outside the gene matches. Germline V CDR1 and CDR2: SEHNR, FQNEAQ (reference sequence). The CDR3 loop is CASSLGGTGREQYF. The CDR3 coding sequence is TGTGCCAGCAGCTTAGGGGGGACAGGGCGCGAGCAGTACTTC.

This chain connects TRBV7-8 to TRBJ2-3; 14 bases match TRBD2. CDR1 and CDR2 from the germline V gene are SGHVS and FQNEAQ. The CDR3 contains 17 residues. Trimming took 4 bases from V and 3 from J; bases not matched to a gene: 6. The CDR3 DNA sequence: TGTGCCAGCAGCTCAATAGGGACTAGCGGGAGAACAGATACGCAGTATTTT. Its translation is CASSSIGTSGRTDTQYF.

J is TRBJ2-2 and V is TRBV18, with 11 bases lining up with TRBD2. V lost 6 bases to trimming and J lost 0 bases; unmatched junction nucleotides: 12. Germline values: CDR1 KGHSH, CDR2 LQKENI. The CDR3 contains 19 residues. For the CDR3, the DNA is TGTGCCAGCTCCCATCGGACTAGCGGGTATAAAACGAACACCGGGGAGCTGTTTTTT. Translating gives CASSHRTSGYKTNTGELFF.

CDR3 sequence (DNA): TGTGCCAGCAGTGAGGGGGCAGGGGATACGCAGTATTTT. This sequence encodes CASSEGAGDTQYF. The rearrangement uses TRBV6-4 and TRBJ2-3; D possibly corresponds to TRBD1 (6 bases). V lost 3 bases to trimming and J lost 6 bases, with 10 bases between them. This CDR3 region has 13 residues. Germline CDR1 reads MRHNA; CDR2 reads SNTAGT.

The chain is built from TRBV5-4 and TRBJ2-5, with TRBD2 matching 11 bases. The CDR3 sequence is 14 residues long. Trimming took 3 bases from V and 3 from J; bases not matched to a gene: 1. Looked up from germline, CDR1 is SGHNT and CDR2 is YYREEE (reference sequence). CDR3 amino acids: CASSSTSGKETQYF. CDR3 DNA sequence: TGTGCCAGCAGCTCGACTAGCGGGAAAGAGACCCAGTACTTC.

The V gene is TRBV14, the J gene TRBJ2-1, with 8 bases aligning to TRBD2. The CDR3 totals 15 residues. The germline CDR1 and CDR2 sequences are SGHDN and FVKESK. Unmatched junction bases numbered 8, after V lost 3 bases and J lost 7 bases. Here the CDR3 reads CASSHWREVENEQFF. The CDR3 coding sequence is TGTGCCAGCAGCCACTGGCGGGAGGTAGAGAATGAGCAGTTCTTC.

The table lists this clone with a count of one. The rearrangement joins TRBV28 to TRBJ2-7, with D hard to call. Germline V gene sequence: CDR1 MDHEN, CDR2 SYDVKM. V lost 5 bases and J lost 3, with 17 bases in between. There are 15 residues in the CDR3. The CDR3 reads CASSGLPVLDYEQYF. CDR3 bases: TGTGCCAGCAGTGGGCTCCCAGTTTTGGACTACGAGCAGTACTTC.

J is TRBJ2-5 and V is TRBV28; D remains unclear. Per the germline V gene, CDR1 is MDHEN and CDR2 is SYDVKM. The CDR3 has 13 amino acids. Deletions cut 3 bases from V and 4 bases from J, with 9 bases between. The CDR3 protein is CASSLMAAETQYF. The DNA for the CDR3 is TGTGCCAGCAGTTTGATGGCAGCAGAGACCCAGTACTTC.

The CDR3 nucleotides read TGTGCCAGCAGCACCCTTAGAGCGAGCGGGAGACCCTACAATGAGCAGTTCTTC. Its translation: CASSTLRASGRPYNEQFF. This sequence joins TRBV11-2 and TRBJ2-1; TRBD2 matches 8 bases. Germline values: CDR1 SGHAT, CDR2 FQNNGV. V was clipped by 5 bases and J by 2 bases; unmatched bases: 14. This CDR3 has 18 residues.

This clone occurred once. V and J are TRBV25-1 and TRBJ2-3; TRBD1 agrees at 7 bases. Germline assignment: CDR1 MGHDK and CDR2 SYGVNS. The V and J ends lost 6 bases and 4 bases, in that order; junction bases with no gene match: 7. CDR3 size: 14 residues. CDR3 DNA: TGTGCCAGCAGCGACGGGGACAGAGCAGATACGCAGTATTTT. It yields the protein CASSDGDRADTQYF. The full variable domain, completed using reference TRBV25-1 and TRBJ2-3, is EADIYQTPRYLVIGTGKKITLECSQTMGHDKMYWYQQDPGMELHLIHYSYGVNSTEKGDLSSESTVSRIRTEHFPLTLESARPSHTSQYLCASSDGDRADTQYFGPGTRLTVL.

The gene calls are TRBV14 and TRBJ2-5; D gene uncertain. Deletions cut 0 bases from V and 2 bases from J, with 4 bases between. This CDR3 is 13 amino acids long. Germline V lookup: CDR1 SGHDN, CDR2 FVKESK. This CDR3 reads CASSQEGQETQYF. CDR3 bases: TGTGCCAGCAGCCAAGAAGGGCAAGAGACCCAGTACTTC.

As concerns this clone: Other DNA sequences from this sample encode an identical CDR3 as well. This chain uses TRBV7-2 with TRBJ2-7, with 8 bases that match TRBD1. CDR3 size: 13 residues. Germline V gives CDR1 SGHTA, CDR2 FQGNSA. V dropped 5 bases and J dropped 4; count of bases not matched to a gene: 4. CDR3 region: CASSRDRTYEQYF. For the CDR3, the DNA is TGTGCCAGCAGCCGGGACAGGACGTACGAGCAGTACTTC.

The chain joins TRBV16 to TRBJ2-4; the match to TRBD2 covers 11 bases. J was trimmed by 5 bases and V by 3 bases; bases with no gene match: 15. The CDR3 has 19 amino acids. Germline V gives CDR1 KGHSY, CDR2 FQNENV. CDR3 loop: CASSHLIFTSGGTQNIQYF. CDR3 nucleotides: TGTGCCAGCAGCCACCTGATATTCACTAGCGGGGGCACACAAAACATTCAGTACTTC.

The J gene is TRBJ2-2, the V gene TRBV4-1, with D tentatively TRBD2 (6 bases). Germline CDR1 and CDR2: MGHRA and YSYEKL. There are 14 residues in the CDR3. V was trimmed by 3 bases and J by 6 bases, leaving 11 bases between them. CDR3: CASSQAGLPGELFF. The CDR3 coding sequence is TGCGCCAGCAGCCAGGCGGGACTCCCCGGGGAGCTGTTTTTT.

The chain carries TRBV5-1 and TRBJ2-2; maybe TRBD2 (5 bases). CDR1 SGHRS and CDR2 YFSETQ come from the germline V gene. This CDR3 spans 14 amino acids. The V and J ends lost 2 bases and 6 bases respectively, with 11 bases between them. For the CDR3, the DNA is TGCGCCAGCAGCTTCCCCACCGGGGCCGGGGAGCTGTTTTTT. Amino acid sequence: CASSFPTGAGELFF.

The V and J genes are TRBV2 and TRBJ2-7; weak D call: TRBD1 (6 bases). In germline, CDR1 is SNHLY, CDR2 FYNNEI. This CDR3 contains 14 residues. V shed 7 bases and J shed 7 bases, with 20 bases lying between them. The CDR3 DNA is TGTGCCAGCAAGAGTCAGGGGCCCTCCAAAGAGCAGTACTTC. Translated, it gives CASKSQGPSKEQYF.

The genes are TRBV5-1 and TRBJ2-7; 13 bases are shared with TRBD2. Looked up from germline, CDR1 is SGHRS and CDR2 is YFSETQ. V trimming: 2 bases; J trimming: 0 bases; junction bases outside the gene matches: 5. This CDR3 spans 17 amino acids. DNA for the CDR3: TGCGCCAGCAGCTTCGGACTAGCGGGAGAGAGCTCCTACGAGCAGTACTTC. Residues: CASSFGLAGESSYEQYF.

The V and J genes are TRBV5-1 and TRBJ2-1, with D perhaps matching TRBD1 or TRBD2 (6 bases each). This CDR3 region has 14 residues. V shed 4 bases and J shed 8 bases, with 16 bases lying between them. Germline lookup yields CDR1 SGHRS and CDR2 YFSETQ. CDR3: CASSVGLRGDEQFF. The CDR3 nucleotides read TGCGCCAGCAGCGTAGGGCTAAGGGGGGATGAGCAGTTCTTC.

V gene TRBV5-4 combines with J gene TRBJ1-3, with TRBD1 as a possible D gene (5 bases). In germline, CDR1 is SGHNT, CDR2 YYREEE (reference sequence). CDR3 length: 14 amino acids. The V end was cut by 0 bases, the J end by 2 bases, with 6 bases between. Here the CDR3 DNA reads TGTGCCAGCAGCTTGGACAGGACTGGAAACACCATATATTTT. Translation: CASSLDRTGNTIYF.

The chain is built from TRBV9 and TRBJ2-1, with D unclear. CDR3 length equals 16 residues. V gave up 4 bases and J gave up 9 bases, with 23 bases separating them. The germline CDR1 and CDR2 sequences are SGDLS and YYNGEE. The CDR3 spells CASSTPRLENGVEQFF. CDR3 DNA: TGTGCCAGCAGCACCCCCCGGTTGGAGAACGGCGTTGAGCAGTTCTTC.

In this sample, this clone turned up once. The chain couples TRBV6-1 to TRBJ2-7, with D perhaps TRBD1 (6 bases). CDR1 is MNHNS and CDR2 is SASEGT in the germline V gene. CDR3 length equals 13 residues. The V end was cut by 4 bases, the J end by 3 bases, with 10 bases between. CDR3 residues: CASSGDRNYEQYF. CDR3 DNA sequence: TGTGCCAGCAGTGGCGACAGGAACTACGAGCAGTACTTC.

V and J are TRBV15 and TRBJ1-5; TRBD1 might be the D (6 bases). The CDR3 runs 16 residues. V dropped 1 base and J dropped 5 bases, with 15 bases sitting between them. In germline, CDR1 is LNHNV, CDR2 YYDKDF (reference sequence). The CDR3 spells CATSRGQGNMDQPQHF. The CDR3 DNA follows: TGTGCCACCAGCAGAGGTCAGGGGAACATGGATCAGCCCCAGCATTTT.

This chain uses TRBV7-9 with TRBJ1-5; D is unresolved. The CDR3 is 13 amino acids. The germline CDR1 and CDR2 sequences are SEHNR and FQNEAQ (reference sequence). Trimming stripped 5 bases from V and 11 bases from J, with 16 bases between. CDR3 protein: CASSPGSSGAQHF. In DNA, the CDR3 is TGTGCCAGCAGCCCTGGGTCCTCCGGGGCCCAGCATTTT.